A selection of T cell receptor beta chains follows, all from one sample in a study of cytomegalovirus exposure and HLA in healthy donors. Measured with immunoSEQ multiplex PCR; TCRdb has only the in-frame clones, and not every one. The sample includes about 130,000 clones, approximately 92% of them seen just once. Material: PBMCs. The receptors stem from a woman younger than 35 in good health and CMV-seropositive. Both conserved end residues are part of each CDR3.

TRBV7-8	TRBJ1-2	15	CASSLEGFRIYGYTF
TRBV9	TRBJ2-7	17	CASSVGFPIESSYEQYF
TRBV6-1	TRBJ1-4	12	CASGKGEWKLFF
TRBV7-2	TRBJ1-2	15	CASSYATGGGYGYTF
TRBV18	TRBJ2-1	16	CASSPPQRGDYNEQFF
TRBV11-2	TRBJ1-1	17	CASSPLGIQGTYTEAFF
TRBV7-2	TRBJ2-5	15	CASSILAVSQETQYF
TRBV7-2	TRBJ1-1	14	CASSPHSMNTEAFF
TRBV7-9	TRBJ1-1	16	CASSLLRDRGVTEAFF
TRBV5-1	TRBJ1-2	15	CASSFDSTVNYGYTF
TRBV19	TRBJ2-7	14	CASSMGLSSYEQYF
TRBV6-6	TRBJ2-7	13	CASSPTGGYEQYF
TRBV28	TRBJ1-6	16	CASGLQGFSYNSPLHF
TRBV4-1	TRBJ1-1	13	CASSQDTVYGAFF
TRBV9	TRBJ2-2	11	CASSFRGELFF
TRBV28	TRBJ2-1	17	CASSPIELADSYNEQFF
TRBV7-9	TRBJ2-2	16	CASSHTTRIDTGELFF
TRBV27	TRBJ2-1	14	CASTLAGAYNEQFF
TRBV5-1	TRBJ2-7	14	CASSLQGESYEQYF
TRBV6-1	TRBJ2-1	15	CASSDRGKPYNEQFF
TRBV9	TRBJ2-3	15	CASSVEQRGTDTQYF
TRBV6-5	TRBJ2-7	13	CASSYSDNYEQYF
TRBV4-1	TRBJ1-2	14	CASSQRTQNYGYTF
TRBV7-9	TRBJ1-1	11	CASSLGQEAFF
TRBV6-6	TRBJ1-1	12	CASSRTGLEAFF
TRBV4-3	TRBJ2-3	16	CASSPTAGPSTDTQYF
TRBV6-5	TRBJ2-1	13	CASSYEPVNEQFF
TRBV5-4	TRBJ2-5	15	CASSLGDRGVETQYF
TRBV10-3	TRBJ1-1	15	CASAGTRDTNTEAFF
TRBV6-1	TRBJ2-1	16	CASSESTGTSYNEQFF
TRBV29-1	TRBJ2-7	12	CSAWTGPAEQYF
TRBV5-6	TRBJ2-3	16	CASSLKTGIGTDTQYF
TRBV19	TRBJ2-1	14	CASTRDSVYNEQFF
TRBV30	TRBJ1-3	16	CAWSAQQGTSGNTIYF
TRBV2	TRBJ2-7	13	CASQTATTYEQYF
TRBV5-1	TRBJ2-1	17	CASSLEGARSSYNEQFF
TRBV7-9	TRBJ1-6	15	CASSLPTGGSSPLHF
TRBV6-1	TRBJ2-1	14	CASSEAGGLYEQFF
TRBV7-2	TRBJ2-3	14	CASSFRDNTDTQYF
TRBV4-1	TRBJ1-2	16	CASSHLDDRDESGYTF
TRBV2	TRBJ2-6	16	CASRPGTGPGANVLTF
TRBV6-6	TRBJ1-2	12	CASLGPDYGYTF
TRBV5-1	TRBJ2-3	14	CASRWRGDADTQYF
TRBV6-6	TRBJ1-6	14	CASSYAEGATPLHF
TRBV30	TRBJ1-3	14	CAWRADRALNTIYF
TRBV30	TRBJ2-2	12	CAWSLGPGELFF
TRBV7-9	TRBJ2-7	14	CASSLKQGSYEQYF
TRBV13	TRBJ2-7	14	CASSPPDSNYEQYF
TRBV5-6	TRBJ1-6	15	CASSFGQGGRSPLHF
TRBV19	TRBJ1-3	11	CTHRGGNTIYF
TRBV2	TRBJ2-7	17	CASSDGQGALGLYEQYF
TRBV28	TRBJ1-2	16	CASSTRTGLIGYGYTF
TRBV7-6	TRBJ2-1	18	CASSQGLAGVSFYNEQFF
TRBV4-1	TRBJ2-1	12	CASSQGSGEQFF
TRBV9	TRBJ2-1	15	CASVPGTGDLNEQFF
TRBV25-1	TRBJ1-4	15	CASSAPTGSNEKLFF
TRBV5-5	TRBJ1-5	15	CASSLGGFGYQPQHF
TRBV7-9	TRBJ1-2	16	CASSLWLGEEDYGYTF
TRBV10-3	TRBJ1-2	16	CAISGAREAVNYGYTF
TRBV5-6	TRBJ2-2	13	CASSIRFTGELFF